Below, 25 T cell receptor beta chains from the same sample are listed, as sequenced in a study of T cells after yellow fever vaccination. MiXCR, applied by TCRdb to the 5' RACE reads, yields one record per CDR3 protein. The sample lists about 580,000 distinct CDR3 sequences; roughly a sixth were seen once. Source: PBMCs, taken 5 days after the first yellow fever vaccination. The receptors come from a young man who received the YFV17D yellow fever vaccine.

This clonotype came up a few times. The J gene is TRBJ2-2, the V gene TRBV19, with 11 bases aligning to TRBD2. CDR3 size: 17 residues. The ends lost 9 bases at V and 5 bases at J; junction bases unmatched: 14. Germline values: CDR1 LNHDA, CDR2 SQIVND (reference sequence). CDR3 nucleotides: TGTGCCAGCATAAGGGATAGCGGGGGGGCCGGTACCGGGGAGCTGTTTTTT. It specifies CASIRDSGGAGTGELFF.

A few counts support this clonotype. This chain links TRBV24-1 with TRBJ2-7, with unresolved D. Germline CDR1 reads KGHDR; CDR2 reads SFDVKD. The V and J ends lost 3 bases and 6 bases respectively, with 8 bases between them. The CDR3 runs 12 residues. CDR3 nucleotides: TGTGCCACCAGTGATGTGGGCACCGAGCAGTACTTC. Translation gives CATSDVGTEQYF.

This sequence joins TRBV24-1 and TRBJ1-1; D gene uncertain. The germline gives CDR1 KGHDR, CDR2 SFDVKD. The CDR3 sequence is 12 residues long. V dropped 6 bases and J dropped 1 base, with 5 bases sitting between them. The CDR3 sequence is CATSRGNTEAFF. The CDR3 nucleotides are TGTGCCACCAGTCGGGGGAACACTGAAGCTTTCTTT.

The chain is built from TRBV30 and TRBJ1-1, with a tentative D call TRBD1 (5 bases). CDR1 and CDR2 from the germline V gene are GTSNPN and SVGIG (reference sequence). The CDR3 covers 14 residues. V lost 0 bases and J 5 bases, leaving 13 bases between the germline ends. The CDR3 DNA sequence: TGTGCCTGGAGTGTACGGGGGATTCGAACTGAAGCTTTCTTT. This encodes CAWSVRGIRTEAFF.

The chain links TRBV6-4 to TRBJ1-2, with 8 bases lining up with TRBD1. The trim removed 1 base at V and 2 bases at J, leaving 3 bases unmatched. CDR1 MRHNA and CDR2 SNTAGT come from the germline V gene. CDR3 size: 15 residues. DNA of the CDR3: TGTGCCAGCAGTGACTGGGCAGGGGGCAACTATGGCTACACCTTC. Translation gives CASSDWAGGNYGYTF.

The V gene is TRBV7-2, the J gene TRBJ2-7; 13 bases fit TRBD2. CDR1 is SGHTA, CDR2 FQGNSA, per germline. V lost 5 bases to trimming and J lost 7 bases; unmatched junction nucleotides: 11. CDR3 length equals 16 residues. This chain's CDR3 is CASSDGETSGGREQYF. The DNA for the CDR3 is TGTGCCAGCAGCGACGGAGAGACTAGCGGGGGGAGGGAGCAGTACTTC. The full variable domain, its missing parts supplied by reference TRBV7-2 and TRBJ2-7, is GAGVSQSPSNKVTEKGKDVELRCDPISGHTALYWYRQSLGQGLEFLIYFQGNSAPDKSGLPSDRFSAERTGGSVSTLTIQRTQQEDSAVYLCASSDGETSGGREQYFGPGTRLTVT.

The table lists this clonotype with a few counts. The chain recombines TRBV11-2 with TRBJ2-3, with D perhaps matching TRBD1 (6 bases). Germline CDR1 is SGHAT and CDR2 is FQNNGV. The CDR3 is 19 amino acids. V lost 4 bases and J 2 bases, leaving 25 bases between the germline ends. The DNA of the CDR3 is TGTGCCAGCAGCTCACTACAGGGCCCCGGTGGGTCCCACACAGATACGCAGTATTTT. Translated: CASSSLQGPGGSHTDTQYF.

J is TRBJ1-5 and V is TRBV24-1; D not certain. CDR1 is KGHDR, CDR2 SFDVKD, per germline. CDR3 size: 13 residues. V was clipped by 2 bases and J by 5 bases, with 6 bases between them. CDR3 amino acids: CATSDYGDQPQHF. The CDR3 DNA is TGTGCCACCAGTGATTATGGGGATCAGCCCCAGCATTTT.

The rearrangement links TRBV27 to TRBJ2-3, with D possibly TRBD2 on 6 matching bases. Germline V gives CDR1 MNHEY, CDR2 SMNVEV (reference sequence). V shed 5 bases and J shed 2 bases, with 17 bases lying between them. CDR3 length equals 16 residues. The CDR3 bases are TGTGCCAGCAGTCTGGGGGGTTCCAATCCCACAGATACGCAGTATTTT. Translation gives CASSLGGSNPTDTQYF.

The V call is TRBV4-3, the J call TRBJ2-2; 10 bases match TRBD2. Per germline, CDR1 LGHNA and CDR2 YSLEER. The CDR3 runs 16 residues. Trimming took 7 bases from V and 4 from J; bases not matched to a gene: 9. The CDR3 protein is CASTRRLAGGTGELFF. As DNA, the CDR3 is TGCGCCAGCACCCGACGGTTAGCGGGGGGCACCGGGGAGCTGTTTTTT.

This chain connects TRBV4-1 to TRBJ2-3; maybe TRBD2 (6 bases). Trimming cost V 0 bases and J 1 base, with 23 bases left between them. The germline V gene has CDR1 MGHRA and CDR2 YSYEKL. This CDR3 is 20 amino acids long. The CDR3 bases are TGCGCCAGCAGCCAAGATCGATCAGCCCTCGGGAGAGACGGCACAGATACGCAGTATTTT. This translates into CASSQDRSALGRDGTDTQYF.

This clonotype was seen once. A much larger clone is a single base away; this may be a read error. The V gene is TRBV5-1, the J gene TRBJ2-2, with D perhaps TRBD1 (6 bases). This CDR3 contains 15 residues. The germline V gene encodes CDR1 SGHRS and CDR2 YFSETQ. V lost 0 bases, J lost 4 bases, and 10 bases lay in between. The CDR3 protein is CASSLDRVGTGELFF. CDR3 coding DNA: TGCGCCAGCAGCTTGGACAGGGTCGGCACCGGGGAGCTGTTTTTT.

This clonotype has just a few counts. The chain has TRBV29-1 and TRBJ2-1; D possibly corresponds to TRBD2 (6 bases). This CDR3 is 13 amino acids long. V was pared by 7 bases and J by 8 bases, with 18 bases between. Germline CDR1 SQVTM, CDR2 ANQGSEA. CDR3 nucleotide sequence: TGCAGCGGACTAGTTCACTCTCGGGATGAGCAGTTCTTC. Translating it yields CSGLVHSRDEQFF.

The chain carries TRBV7-2 and TRBJ2-1; D is possibly TRBD2 (6 bases). The germline V and J ends were trimmed by 7 bases and 2 bases, with 15 bases remaining between them. The germline V gene has CDR1 SGHTA and CDR2 FQGNSA. This CDR3 comprises 15 residues. The CDR3 nucleotides are TGTGCCAGCACTCAGGAGGGTACCCCCTACAATGAGCAGTTCTTC. As protein: CASTQEGTPYNEQFF.

The chain carries TRBV30 and TRBJ2-1, with 7 bases matching TRBD1. V lost 5 bases and J lost 2; bases outside the gene matches: 3. Germline-derived CDR1 and CDR2 are GTSNPN and SVGIG (reference sequence). This CDR3 has 13 residues. CDR3 coding DNA: TGTGCCTGGGGCGGACAGGCCTACAATGAGCAGTTCTTC. This codes for CAWGGQAYNEQFF.

The chain is built from TRBV6-2 or TRBV6-3 and TRBJ1-1; D possibly corresponds to TRBD1 (5 bases). CDR1 is MNHEY and CDR2 is SVGEGT in the germline V gene. V was cut by 7 bases and J by 4 bases, with 10 bases left in between. The CDR3 sequence is 12 residues long. CDR3 in amino acids: CASTRGVTEAFF. The CDR3 DNA sequence: TGTGCCAGCACCCGGGGGGTCACTGAAGCTTTCTTT.

The chain couples TRBV18 to TRBJ2-7; the D is unclear. Trimming shortened V by 6 bases and J by 5 bases, and 14 bases separated the two germline ends. This CDR3 is 13 amino acids long. CDR1 is KGHSH, CDR2 LQKENI, per germline. This CDR3 reads CASSPVSGDEQYF. CDR3 nucleotides: TGTGCCAGCTCCCCGGTATCTGGGGACGAGCAGTACTTC.

The V call is TRBV12-3 or TRBV12-4, the J call TRBJ2-5; 10 bases fit TRBD2. This CDR3 has 16 amino acids. J lost 1 base, V lost 3 bases, and 5 bases had no gene match. DNA of the CDR3: TGTGCCAGCAGTTTTGGCGTAGCGGGGGGCCAAGAGACCCAGTACTTC. It is translated as CASSFGVAGGQETQYF.

The chain recombines TRBV6-2 or TRBV6-3 with TRBJ1-2, with D possibly TRBD1 on 6 matching bases. Germline V gives CDR1 MNHEY, CDR2 SVGEGT. The CDR3 contains 17 residues. V was clipped by 8 bases and J by 4 bases, with 26 bases between them. This CDR3 reads CASLLRQPGAFAYGYTF. Here the CDR3 DNA reads TGTGCCAGCCTCCTACGACAGCCAGGGGCGTTCGCCTATGGCTACACCTTC.

This chain uses TRBV7-2 with TRBJ2-2; 8 bases match TRBD1. This CDR3 comprises 15 residues. In germline, CDR1 is SGHTA, CDR2 FQGNSA. With 2 bases clipped from V and 6 bases from J, the junction kept 5 bases outside the gene matches. CDR3 coding DNA: TGTGCCAGCAGCTTAACGCAGGGGGCTGCCGGGGAGCTGTTTTTT. This gives the protein CASSLTQGAAGELFF. Combining the CDR3 with reference TRBV7-2 and TRBJ2-2 gives the whole variable domain GAGVSQSPSNKVTEKGKDVELRCDPISGHTALYWYRQSLGQGLEFLIYFQGNSAPDKSGLPSDRFSAERTGGSVSTLTIQRTQQEDSAVYLCASSLTQGAAGELFFGEGSRLTVL.

This clonotype appeared many times. V usage is TRBV7-2 and J usage is TRBJ2-3, with TRBD2 as a possible D gene (7 bases). The germline V gene has CDR1 SGHTA and CDR2 FQGNSA. V lost 2 bases and J lost 4, with 10 bases in between. This CDR3 has 14 residues. CDR3 sequence (DNA): TGTGCCAGCAGCTTAACGGGGGGCCCAGATACGCAGTATTTT. Translating gives CASSLTGGPDTQYF. The full variable domain, rest sourced from reference TRBV7-2 and TRBJ2-3, is GAGVSQSPSNKVTEKGKDVELRCDPISGHTALYWYRQSLGQGLEFLIYFQGNSAPDKSGLPSDRFSAERTGGSVSTLTIQRTQQEDSAVYLCASSLTGGPDTQYFGPGTRLTVL.

The V call is TRBV7-9, the J call TRBJ1-2, with 8 bases fitting TRBD1. J lost 3 bases, V lost 5 bases, and 11 bases had no gene match. There are 16 residues in the CDR3. In germline, CDR1 is SEHNR, CDR2 FQNEAQ (reference sequence). In DNA form, the CDR3 reads TGTGCCAGCAGCCCAACAGGGGGGGCGAAAGACTATGGCTACACCTTC. Amino acids: CASSPTGGAKDYGYTF.

This clonotype was recorded a few times. CDR3 DNA sequence: TGTGCCAGCAGCTTTAGTCCCCCAGGGGGCATTACCTACAATGAGCAGTTCTTC. This gives the protein CASSFSPPGGITYNEQFF. The V gene is TRBV7-2, the J gene TRBJ2-1; 8 nucleotides align to TRBD1. Unmatched junction bases numbered 12, after V lost 3 bases and J lost 2 bases. This CDR3 has 18 residues. Germline V gives CDR1 SGHTA, CDR2 FQGNSA.

The V gene is TRBV15, the J gene TRBJ2-7, with TRBD1 identical over 7 bases. This CDR3 is 17 amino acids long. Germline V gene sequence: CDR1 LNHNV, CDR2 YYDKDF (reference sequence). Trimming removed 1 base from V and 7 bases from J; junction bases left unmatched: 16. The CDR3 reads CATSRARKVAGGSEQYV. The CDR3 DNA is TGTGCCACCAGCAGAGCAAGGAAGGTCGCAGGGGGAAGTGAGCAGTACGTC.

This clonotype has only a few counts. The chain has TRBV3-1 and TRBJ1-5; no definite D call. With 0 bases removed from V and 4 bases from J, the gap between germline ends came to 10 bases. CDR1 LGHDT and CDR2 YNNKEL come from the germline V gene (reference sequence). The CDR3 is 15 amino acids. The CDR3 here is CASSQDVGGNQPQHF. The CDR3 DNA sequence: TGTGCCAGCAGCCAAGATGTTGGAGGGAATCAGCCCCAGCATTTT.